The clone carrying this TCR beta chain came up many times. Its antigen is as yet unknown. Germline CDR1 SGHAT, CDR2 FQNNGV. CDR3 length: 16 residues. V lost 5 bases and J lost 2; bases outside the gene matches: 7. These data originate in a study of T cells in Graves' hyperthyroidism and ophthalmopathy. Template material for amplifying TCR beta CDR3 regions consisted of RNA transcripts. Carried out on the TCR CDR3, a first-round RT-PCR used the HTBI primer set. TCRdb ran MiXCR on the multiplex PCR reads and lists one entry per CDR3 protein. Among under 350,000 distinct CDR3 sequences listed, 18% were seen once. Study observations and caveats: Classification by a 13 V-J model distinguished ophthalmopathy from stable hyperthyroidism.

The sequence was obtained from a woman aged 45-65 years with Graves' hyperthyroidism. Sequenced: blood. The V and J genes are TRBV11-2 and TRBJ2-5; 11 bases are shared with TRBD2. CDR3 region: CASSAPSGGLQETQYF. DNA for the CDR3: TGTGCCAGCAGCGCTCCTAGCGGGGGGTTACAAGAGACCCAGTACTTC. The whole variable domain, filled in from reference TRBV11-2 and TRBJ2-5, reads EAGVAQSPRYKIIEKRQSVAFWCNPISGHATLYWYQQILGQGPKLLIQFQNNGVVDDSQLPKDRFSAERLKGVDSTLKIQPAKLEDSAVYLCASSAPSGGLQETQYFGPGTRLLVL.